The T cell receptor (beta chain) under discussion was sequenced for a study of blood T cells in healthy people across ages. General study findings and limits: TCR beta diversity per million T cells fell roughly linearly with age.

It was with a sample-barcoded 5' primer and a J-beta primer mix that a second PCR of about 6 to 12 cycles was run. Every cDNA molecule bore a tag from a template-switch adaptor containing 12 random nucleotides. TCRdb recomputed calls from the 5' RACE reads with MiXCR, one row per CDR3 protein. This table holds about 730,000 distinct CDR3 sequences, more than 40% found once. Total RNA was isolated from each sample in quantities of at least 6 micrograms. Germline loops: CDR1 SGHTA, CDR2 FQGNSA. The CDR3 is 14 residues long. The V gene lost 6 bases and the J gene lost 4 bases, with 13 bases spanning the gap. Notes on this clonotype: Antigen unknown.

The TCR was taken from a woman aged 60-75 years in good health. Sequencing was carried out using blood. The chain employs TRBV7-2 and TRBJ1-5; D is unresolved. CDR3 residues: CASSIDTVNQPQHF. The CDR3 DNA is TGTGCCAGCAGTATAGATACAGTTAATCAGCCCCAGCATTTT.